This entry concerns a single T cell receptor (beta chain). The target of this receptor is not known. Base-call qualities are not available, and no considerably larger clone is one nucleotide away. The data originate from a study of cytomegalovirus exposure and HLA in healthy donors (TCRdb year 2017). At the level of the whole study: According to a later analysis, one platform produced both the approximately 110 validation repertoires and the 670 or so repertoires of the first cohort. The study aimed to test whether signatures of past pathogen exposure could be identified by cataloging public T cell receptors. In addition to the first cohort of 666 subjects, a separate validation cohort of 120 different subjects was used. The study combined high-throughput TCR immunosequencing, statistical association of individual TCRs with disease status, and machine learning to predict cytomegalovirus infection status. Beyond this particular receptor, the publication reports: A later analysis found that TCRs clustered in the first cohort also tended to co-occur in the approximately 120 validation repertoires, with approximately 95% of cluster scores above 0. It was suggested by the authors that the approach could potentially be generalized to other disease states and immunological phenotypes. Cytomegalovirus status was reported to be diagnosed by the classifier with high specificity and sensitivity in both the original and validation cohorts. While some public TCRs were present in many individuals, most TCR sequences turned up only very rarely across donors. In the study, about 150 TCR beta chains were listed as associated with cytomegalovirus. A few of the identified cytomegalovirus-associated TCR beta chains were confirmed in vitro to be specific for cytomegalovirus antigens. All 130 or so repertoires were used to score co-occurrence in the validation cohort in a later analysis, because that analysis had no HLA typing for the cohort.

Separate from the approximately 730-subject first cohort, the validation cohort of about 120 subjects was the group to which the donors belonged. Libraries were prepared through the immunoSEQ multiplex PCR assay. Per the source publication's procedure: A statistical classification framework was built for diagnosing cytomegalovirus status from the catalog of TCR beta chain sequences. TCRdb carries this immuneACCESS record with in-frame sequences only. Its versions omit some clonotypes, under half of them owing to an unresolved V gene in the studies checked, with the rest unexplained. V and J calls and clone size are copied from that table; D and trimming were computed from the DNA. Within this sample are 150,000 to 200,000 clones, with 84% of them counted one time only. The leading ten clones occupy around 6.7% of the sample. Based on the germline V gene, the CDR1 and CDR2 sequences are SGHTA and FQGNSA. The CDR3 starts with the cysteine, ends with the phenylalanine, and has 15 residues. Kept here is only the CDR3 DNA, which spans 45 bases and is read in frame from base 1. Trimming leaves V shorter by 5 bases and J shorter by 3 bases, with the junction holding 7 bases beyond the gene matches.

Sequencing was done on a sample of PBMCs. The receptor chain draws on TRBV7-2 and TRBJ2-7, with 10 bases in between that match TRBD1. The TCR sequence derives from a man aged 18 to 29 in good health and CMV-seropositive. The CDR3 is CASSPDRGPNYEQYF. The DNA sequence is TGTGCCAGCAGCCCCGACAGGGGGCCCAACTACGAGCAGTACTTC.